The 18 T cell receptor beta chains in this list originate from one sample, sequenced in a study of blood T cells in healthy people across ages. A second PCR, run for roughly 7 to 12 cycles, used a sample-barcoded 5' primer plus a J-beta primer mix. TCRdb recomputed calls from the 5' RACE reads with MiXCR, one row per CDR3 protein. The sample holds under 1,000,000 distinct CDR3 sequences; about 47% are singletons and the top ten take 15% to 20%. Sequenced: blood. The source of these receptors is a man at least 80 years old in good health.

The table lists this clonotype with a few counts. CDR3 in amino acids: CASSPRTGRTDTQYF. As DNA, the CDR3 is TGTGCCAGCAGTCCTCGGACAGGGAGGACAGATACGCAGTATTTT. The rearrangement joins TRBV6-6 to TRBJ2-3; 8 nucleotides align to TRBD1. V shed 5 bases and J 3 bases; nucleotides not matched to a gene: 7. Germline V gives CDR1 MNHNY, CDR2 SVGAGI (reference sequence). The CDR3 is 15 residues long.

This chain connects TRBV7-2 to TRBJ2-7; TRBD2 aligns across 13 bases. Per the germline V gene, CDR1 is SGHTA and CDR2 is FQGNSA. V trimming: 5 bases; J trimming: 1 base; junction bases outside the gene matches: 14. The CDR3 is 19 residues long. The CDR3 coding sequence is TGTGCCAGCAGCGGACCGGGACTAGCGGGGACCCCATTGTCCTACGAGCAGTACTTC. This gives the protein CASSGPGLAGTPLSYEQYF.

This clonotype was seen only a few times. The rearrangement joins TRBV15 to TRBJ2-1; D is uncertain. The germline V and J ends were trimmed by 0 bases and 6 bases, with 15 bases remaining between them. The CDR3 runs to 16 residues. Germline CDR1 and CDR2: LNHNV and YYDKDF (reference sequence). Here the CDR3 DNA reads TGTGCCACCAGCAGAGACACTGGAACCACTACCAATGAGCAGTTCTTC. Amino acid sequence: CATSRDTGTTTNEQFF.

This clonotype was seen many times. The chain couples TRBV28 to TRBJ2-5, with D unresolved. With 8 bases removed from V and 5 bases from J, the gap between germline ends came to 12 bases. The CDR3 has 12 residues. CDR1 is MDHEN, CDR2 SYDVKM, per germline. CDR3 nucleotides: TGTGCCAGCCGATCGGGTCCGGAGACCCAGTACTTC. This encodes CASRSGPETQYF. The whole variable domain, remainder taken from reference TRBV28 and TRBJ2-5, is DVKVTQSSRYLVKRTGEKVFLECVQDMDHENMFWYRQDPGLGLRLIYFSYDVKMKEKGDIPEGYSVSREKKERFSLILESASTNQTSMYLCASRSGPETQYFGPGTRLLVL.

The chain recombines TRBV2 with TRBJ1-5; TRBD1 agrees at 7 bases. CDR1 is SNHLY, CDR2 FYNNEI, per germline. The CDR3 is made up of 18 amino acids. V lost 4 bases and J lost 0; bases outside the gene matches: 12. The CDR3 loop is CASSGRDSSLFSNQPQHF. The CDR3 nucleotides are TGTGCCAGCAGTGGTAGGGACAGCTCCCTTTTTAGCAATCAGCCCCAGCATTTT. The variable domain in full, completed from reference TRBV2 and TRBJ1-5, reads EPEVTQTPSHQVTQMGQEVILRCVPISNHLYFYWYRQILGQKVEFLVSFYNNEISEKSEIFDDQFSVERPDGSNFTLKIRSTKLEDSAMYFCASSGRDSSLFSNQPQHFGDGTRLSIL.

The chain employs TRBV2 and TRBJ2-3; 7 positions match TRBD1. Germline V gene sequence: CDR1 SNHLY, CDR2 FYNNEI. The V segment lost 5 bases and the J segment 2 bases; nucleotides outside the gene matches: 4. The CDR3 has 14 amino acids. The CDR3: CASSKDRYTDTQYF. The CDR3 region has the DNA TGTGCCAGCAGTAAGGACAGGTACACAGATACGCAGTATTTT.

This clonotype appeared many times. CDR3 in amino acids: CSATTGGAYNEQFF. The CDR3, as DNA: TGCAGTGCTACTACGGGGGGGGCTTACAATGAGCAGTTCTTC. V gene TRBV20-1 combines with J gene TRBJ2-1, with 8 bases fitting TRBD2. The CDR3 extends over 14 amino acids. Trimming took 4 bases from V and 4 from J; bases not matched to a gene: 6. Germline V lookup: CDR1 DFQATT, CDR2 SNEGSKA (reference sequence).

The DNA of the CDR3 is TGTGCCAGCAGCCAAGAGTCGGTCAGCGGAAGTGCCGATGAGCAGTACTTC. Its translation is CASSQESVSGSADEQYF. The V call is TRBV4-2, the J call TRBJ2-5; possibly TRBD2 for D (5 bases). V dropped 0 bases and J dropped 11 bases, with 25 bases sitting between them. The CDR3 length is 17 residues. Germline V CDR1 and CDR2: LGHNA, YNFKEQ.

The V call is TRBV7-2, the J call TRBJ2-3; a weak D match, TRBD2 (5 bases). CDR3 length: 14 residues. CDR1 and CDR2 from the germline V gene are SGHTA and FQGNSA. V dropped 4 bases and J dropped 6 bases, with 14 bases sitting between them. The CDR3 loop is CASSYTSGADTQYF. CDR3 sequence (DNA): TGTGCCAGCAGCTACACCAGCGGTGCGGATACGCAGTATTTT.

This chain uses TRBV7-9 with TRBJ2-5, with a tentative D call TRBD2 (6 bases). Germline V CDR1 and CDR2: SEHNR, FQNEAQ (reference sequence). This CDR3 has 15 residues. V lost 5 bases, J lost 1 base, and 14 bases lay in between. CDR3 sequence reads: CASSPPGGPQETQYF. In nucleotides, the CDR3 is TGTGCCAGCAGCCCACCAGGAGGGCCCCAAGAGACCCAGTACTTC.

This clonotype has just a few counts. CDR3 bases: TGTGCCAGCCGGAGGGGGGGTTCGGAGGAGACCCAGTACTTC. It codes for CASRRGGSEETQYF. The gene calls are TRBV6-1 and TRBJ2-5; weak D call: TRBD2 (7 bases). V lost 8 bases to trimming and J lost 5 bases, with 18 bases between them. CDR1 is MNHNS and CDR2 is SASEGT in the germline V gene. The CDR3 extends over 14 amino acids.

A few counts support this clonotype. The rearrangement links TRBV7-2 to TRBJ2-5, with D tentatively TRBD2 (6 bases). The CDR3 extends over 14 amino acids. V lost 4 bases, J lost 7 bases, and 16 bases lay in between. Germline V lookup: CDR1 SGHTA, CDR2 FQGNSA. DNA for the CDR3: TGTGCCAGCAGCTCGTCCGGGACTTCTTCGACCCAGTACTTC. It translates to CASSSSGTSSTQYF.

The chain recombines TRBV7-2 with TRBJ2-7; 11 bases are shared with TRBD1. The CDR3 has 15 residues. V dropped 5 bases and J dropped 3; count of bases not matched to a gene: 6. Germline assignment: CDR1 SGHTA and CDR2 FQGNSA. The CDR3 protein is CASSTRTGGFYEQYF. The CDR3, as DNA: TGTGCCAGCAGCACCCGGACAGGGGGCTTCTACGAGCAGTACTTC.

CDR3 sequence: CASSSPGQGAVDTQYF. CDR3 coding DNA: TGTGCCAGCAGCTCGCCGGGACAGGGGGCAGTGGATACGCAGTATTTT. The chain carries TRBV7-9 and TRBJ2-3; TRBD1 matches at 12 bases. The CDR3 length is 16 residues. The V gene's germline CDR1 is SEHNR and CDR2 FQNEAQ (reference sequence). After removal of 4 bases from V and 6 bases from J, the junction contained 8 bases not matched to a gene.

CDR3 amino acids: CASSPNRQGTEQYF. CDR3 DNA: TGTGCCAGCAGTCCAAACCGACAGGGGACCGAGCAGTACTTC. J is TRBJ2-4 and V is TRBV12-3 or TRBV12-4; TRBD1 agrees at 8 bases. TRBJ2-7 explains the end of the DNA better; the J call may be wrong. The CDR3 runs to 14 residues.

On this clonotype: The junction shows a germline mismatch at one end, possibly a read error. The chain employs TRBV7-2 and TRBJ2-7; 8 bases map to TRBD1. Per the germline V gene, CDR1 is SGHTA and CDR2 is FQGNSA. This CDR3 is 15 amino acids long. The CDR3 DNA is TGTGTCAGCAGCTTAGCCGGGACAGGCTCCTACGAGCAGTACTTC. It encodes CVSSLAGTGSYEQYF.

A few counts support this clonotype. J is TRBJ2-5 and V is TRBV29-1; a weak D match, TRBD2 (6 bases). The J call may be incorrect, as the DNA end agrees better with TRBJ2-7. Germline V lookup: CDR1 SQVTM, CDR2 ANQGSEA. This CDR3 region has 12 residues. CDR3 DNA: TGCAGCGCGGGACTGGGGGGCTACGAGCAGTACTTC. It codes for CSAGLGGYEQYF.

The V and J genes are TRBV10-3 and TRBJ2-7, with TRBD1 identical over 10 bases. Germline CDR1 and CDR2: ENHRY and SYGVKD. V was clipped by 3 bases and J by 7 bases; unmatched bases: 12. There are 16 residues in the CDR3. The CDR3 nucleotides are TGTGCCATCAGTGACCCGACAGGGGGCCCCTACAATGAGCAGTACTTC. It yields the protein CAISDPTGGPYNEQYF.